The rows below give T cell receptor beta chains drawn from one sample of a study of T cell changes during pregnancy in multiple sclerosis. TCRdb keeps only in-frame clones here, not all; method: immunoSEQ multiplex PCR. The sample includes 55,000 to 65,000 clones, around 95% of them seen just once. The starting material was CD4+ T cells from peripheral blood mononuclear cells, obtained before pregnancy. The receptors here all came from a female donor with multiple sclerosis, enrolled in a pregnancy study. Both conserved end residues are part of each CDR3. Fields, in order: J gene, V gene, clone size, D gene, CDR3 DNA, CDR3 protein. D genes are given only for firm matches. Clone size is shown for a subset of rows, as once, few, many or a class of expanded clone.

TRBJ2-1	TRBV15	-	-	TGTGCCACCAGCAGCGAGTCGAATAACAATGAGCAGTTCTTC	CATSSESNNNEQFF
TRBJ2-1	TRBV7-9	-	TRBD1	TGTGCCAGCAGCTTAACAGGGGGCGTAATTGGTCATGAGCAGTTCTTC	CASSLTGGVIGHEQFF
TRBJ1-6	TRBV30	once	-	TGTGCCTGCTCGCAGGGGAGCTCCTATAATTCACCCCTCCACTTT	CACSQGSSYNSPLHF
TRBJ2-3	TRBV18	-	TRBD1	TGTGCCAGCTCGTCTCCGGAGACAGGGTCAGATACGCAGTATTTT	CASSSPETGSDTQYF
TRBJ2-2	TRBV11-3	-	TRBD2	TGTGCCAGCAGGCGGACTAGCGGAGGGTCCACCGGGGAGCTGTTTTTT	CASRRTSGGSTGELFF
TRBJ1-4	TRBV6-1	-	TRBD1	TGTGCCAGCAGGGGACAGCATACAACTAATGAAAAACTGTTTTTT	CASRGQHTTNEKLFF
TRBJ2-2	TRBV6-6	-	TRBD1	TGTGCCAGCAGTTACCAAAGGACAGGCACCGGGGAGCTGTTTTTT	CASSYQRTGTGELFF
TRBJ2-7	TRBV10-2	-	-	TGCGCCAGCTGGGAGCGAAGCTCTACCCACTACGAGCAGTACTTC	CASWERSSTHYEQYF
TRBJ2-7	TRBV29-1	-	TRBD1	TGCAGCGTTGTGGGGGACAGGGTTTCCGAGCAGTACTTC	CSVVGDRVSEQYF
TRBJ1-6	TRBV5-6	-	-	TGTGCCAGCAGCCTAGACAGTGGGAATAATTCACCCCTCCACTTT	CASSLDSGNNSPLHF
TRBJ2-7	TRBV7-9	-	TRBD1	TGTGCCAGCAGCACCCTCTCAGGGGGCCGAACGTACGAGCAGTACTTC	CASSTLSGGRTYEQYF
TRBJ2-7	TRBV28	once	-	TGTGCCAGCAGTGACATTCCTCCCTACGAGCAGTACTTC	CASSDIPPYEQYF
TRBJ2-5	TRBV10-3	-	TRBD2	TGTGCCATCAGTGTCGGACAGGGACGGACTAGCGGGAGGGCCCTCCAAGAGACCCAGTACTTC	CAISVGQGRTSGRALQETQYF
TRBJ2-7	TRBV19	-	-	TGTGCCAGTAGTATACAGGGTACTCCTTCCTACGAGCAGTACTTC	CASSIQGTPSYEQYF
TRBJ2-3	TRBV5-1	-	TRBD2	TGCGCCAGCAGCTTGGACCGGGAGGAGGATACGCAGTATTTT	CASSLDREEDTQYF
TRBJ2-7	TRBV6-5	few	-	TGTGCCAGCAGGTCATCACCAACAGGGAACGAGCAGTACTTC	CASRSSPTGNEQYF
TRBJ1-1	TRBV6-1	-	-	TGTGCCAGCAGTCCCCGGTCGGGAACTGAAGCTTTCTTT	CASSPRSGTEAFF
TRBJ2-3	TRBV5-4	-	-	TGTGCCAGCAGCTTGGTAGGAGCAGGGTGGGGCACAGATACGCAGTATTTT	CASSLVGAGWGTDTQYF